A single sample gave rise to the 19 T cell receptor beta chains below, sequenced in a study of shared clonotypes between healthy human individuals. TCRdb keeps only in-frame clones here, not all; method: immunoSEQ multiplex PCR. This sample carries some 550,000 clones, around 97% of them seen once, and the ten largest clones take 0.055% to 0.07%. The sequenced material came from naive CD4+ T cells sorted from blood. Regarding subset: CD45RA+ positively selected. The receptor source for this set is a woman aged 25-40 years in good health.

J is TRBJ1-5 and V is TRBV9; no firm D call. This CDR3 spans 14 amino acids. In germline, CDR1 is SGDLS, CDR2 YYNGEE. Trimming left V 2 bases short and J 0 bases short, with 6 bases between. The CDR3 spells CASSVGFSNQPQHF. The DNA for the CDR3 is TGTGCCAGCAGCGTGGGCTTTAGCAATCAGCCCCAGCATTTT.

The chain joins TRBV5-4 to TRBJ2-1, with 8 bases aligning to TRBD2. CDR1 and CDR2 (germline): SGHNT, YYREEE (reference sequence). The trim removed 3 bases at V and 6 bases at J, leaving 8 bases unmatched. CDR3 size: 15 residues. The CDR3 region has the DNA TGTGCCAGCAGCTGGGGTGGTAGCGGGACCAATGAGCAGTTCTTC. Translating gives CASSWGGSGTNEQFF.

This clone was picked up one time. At one end the junction does not follow the germline gene, possibly because of a read error. This sequence joins TRBV6-5 and TRBJ2-3, with a possible D match to TRBD2 (5 bases). Germline values: CDR1 MNHEY, CDR2 SVGAGI. The CDR3 is 14 amino acids. CDR3 sequence (DNA): TGTGCCAGCAGTTACTCGGCTAGCAGAGATACGCAGTATTTT. Translation gives CASSYSASRDTQYF.

The rearrangement links TRBV19 to TRBJ2-7; 9 positions match TRBD2. With 2 bases clipped from V and 3 bases from J, the junction kept 8 bases outside the gene matches. CDR3 size: 16 residues. Germline CDR1 and CDR2: LNHDA and SQIVND (reference sequence). The CDR3 region is CASSISASGINYEQYF. CDR3 coding DNA: TGTGCCAGTAGTATATCGGCTAGCGGGATCAACTACGAGCAGTACTTC.

The CDR3: CASSALLAGSDTQYF. Here the CDR3 DNA reads TGTGCCAGCAGCGCCTTACTAGCGGGATCAGATACGCAGTATTTT. The genes are TRBV9 and TRBJ2-3; 10 bases agree with TRBD2. Germline V gene lookup returns CDR1 SGDLS and CDR2 YYNGEE. The CDR3 runs to 15 residues. J lost 4 bases, V lost 3 bases, and 5 bases had no gene match.

The chain recombines TRBV19 with TRBJ1-5, with no clear D. The length of the CDR3 is 16 residues. With 7 bases removed from V and 4 bases from J, the gap between germline ends came to 20 bases. The germline CDR1 and CDR2 sequences are LNHDA and SQIVND (reference sequence). As DNA, the CDR3 is TGTGCCAGTACCTTAGACACTCCCCGTATTAATCAGCCCCAGCATTTT. Translating it yields CASTLDTPRINQPQHF.

The V and J genes are TRBV25-1 and TRBJ1-2; D remains unclear. The CDR3 contains 13 residues. Germline CDR1 and CDR2: MGHDK and SYGVNS. V shed 3 bases and J shed 2 bases, with 7 bases lying between them. The CDR3 coding sequence is TGTGCCAGCAGTGAGCCCAGGAACTATGGCTACACCTTC. It codes for CASSEPRNYGYTF.

The gene calls are TRBV7-9 and TRBJ2-7; the match to TRBD1 covers 9 bases. With V trimmed by 5 bases and J by 4 bases, 6 bases remained unmatched. Germline V gene data show CDR1 as SEHNR and CDR2 as FQNEAQ (reference sequence). The CDR3 contains 14 residues. The CDR3 is CASSGRDREYEQYF. DNA for the CDR3: TGTGCCAGCAGCGGCCGGGACAGGGAATACGAGCAGTACTTC.

The chain is built from TRBV9 and TRBJ1-6; 9 bases map to TRBD1. The V and J ends lost 0 bases and 8 bases, in that order; junction bases with no gene match: 3. Germline V lookup: CDR1 SGDLS, CDR2 YYNGEE. This CDR3 is 15 amino acids long. The chain's CDR3 is CASSVEQGAYSPLHF. The CDR3 DNA reads TGTGCCAGCAGCGTAGAACAGGGGGCTTATTCACCCCTCCACTTT.

This clone was observed a few times. This chain connects TRBV19 to TRBJ2-7; maybe TRBD1 (6 bases). This CDR3 region has 14 residues. Germline-derived CDR1 and CDR2 are LNHDA and SQIVND (reference sequence). Trimming removed 5 bases at V and 6 bases at J, with 17 bases between. CDR3 coding DNA: TGTGCCAGTAGTCCGGCACTCGACAGGCTCGAGCAGTACTTC. It translates to CASSPALDRLEQYF.

The chain combines TRBV18 with TRBJ1-3; D not certain. Trimming stripped 3 bases from V and 3 bases from J, with 18 bases between. The germline V gene encodes CDR1 KGHSH and CDR2 LQKENI. The CDR3 sequence is 17 residues long. This CDR3 reads CASSPVSGRTYGNTIYF. DNA for the CDR3: TGTGCCAGCTCACCCGTATCTGGCAGGACCTATGGAAACACCATATATTTT.

The chain has TRBV25-1 and TRBJ1-2, with TRBD1 matching 7 bases. The CDR3 is 13 amino acids. V shed 6 bases, J shed 2 bases, and the junction held 3 bases outside the gene matches. Germline V gene data show CDR1 as MGHDK and CDR2 as SYGVNS. The CDR3 loop is CASRGGWNYGYTF. Here the CDR3 DNA reads TGTGCCAGCAGAGGGGGCTGGAACTATGGCTACACCTTC.

This chain connects TRBV27 to TRBJ1-6, with 8 bases aligning to TRBD1. CDR1 MNHEY and CDR2 SMNVEV come from the germline V gene (reference sequence). With V trimmed by 5 bases and J by 7 bases, 7 bases remained unmatched. The CDR3 has 15 residues. DNA of the CDR3: TGTGCCAGCAGTCCCCGGACAGGGTTGAATTCACCCCTCCACTTT. It encodes CASSPRTGLNSPLHF.

This chain connects TRBV5-4 to TRBJ1-4; D is perhaps TRBD1 (5 bases). The CDR3 totals 16 residues. Germline CDR1 reads SGHNT; CDR2 reads YYREEE (reference sequence). With 4 bases removed from V and 0 bases from J, the gap between germline ends came to 13 bases. The CDR3 coding sequence is TGTGCCAGCAGCCCGGGGCTTGGTGCAACTAATGAAAAACTGTTTTTT. Amino acids: CASSPGLGATNEKLFF.

J is TRBJ2-3 and V is TRBV29-1, with D uncertain. V dropped 4 bases and J dropped 2 bases, with 4 bases sitting between them. The CDR3 extends over 11 amino acids. The germline V gene has CDR1 SQVTM and CDR2 ANQGSEA. The CDR3 nucleotides read TGCAGCGTTGCTCCCACAGATACGCAGTATTTT. Its protein is CSVAPTDTQYF.

This rearrangement joins TRBV9 to TRBJ1-5, with 8 nucleotides matching TRBD1. Looked up from germline, CDR1 is SGDLS and CDR2 is YYNGEE. This CDR3 has 15 amino acids. Trimming at V came to 3 bases and at J to 4 bases, leaving 6 bases not matched to a gene. CDR3 bases: TGTGCCAGCAGCGAACAGGGGGGGGCTAATCAGCCCCAGCATTTT. Its translation is CASSEQGGANQPQHF. Supplemented by reference TRBV9 and TRBJ1-5, the full variable domain reads DSGVTQTPKHLITATGQRVTLRCSPRSGDLSVYWYQQSLDQGLQFLIQYYNGEERAKGNILERFSAQQFPDLHSELNLSSLELGDSALYFCASSEQGGANQPQHFGDGTRLSIL.

In the case of this clone: Other DNA sequences in the same sample also yield this CDR3. This chain connects TRBV28 to TRBJ2-5; D uncertain. Looked up from germline, CDR1 is MDHEN and CDR2 is SYDVKM. Trimming stripped 4 bases from V and 5 bases from J, with 5 bases between. CDR3 length: 11 amino acids. Here the CDR3 reads CASSSQETQYF. The CDR3 nucleotides are TGTGCCAGCAGTTCGCAGGAGACCCAGTACTTC.

The chain combines TRBV2 with TRBJ1-3, with 7 bases aligning to TRBD1. V shed 8 bases and J 7 bases; nucleotides not matched to a gene: 5. This CDR3 spans 12 amino acids. Germline-derived CDR1 and CDR2 are SNHLY and FYNNEI. The CDR3: CASRGQSNTIYF. CDR3 in DNA: TGTGCCAGCCGGGGACAGTCGAACACCATATATTTT. Using reference TRBV2 and TRBJ1-3 for the parts outside the CDR3, the full variable domain is EPEVTQTPSHQVTQMGQEVILRCVPISNHLYFYWYRQILGQKVEFLVSFYNNEISEKSEIFDDQFSVERPDGSNFTLKIRSTKLEDSAMYFCASRGQSNTIYFGEGSWLTVV.

The genes are TRBV19 and TRBJ1-5; 7 positions agree with TRBD1. In germline, CDR1 is LNHDA, CDR2 SQIVND (reference sequence). There are 15 residues in the CDR3. V was clipped by 0 bases and J by 3 bases; unmatched bases: 2. Written as DNA, the CDR3 is TGTGCCAGTAGTATAGAGGGACAGCACAATCAGCCCCAGCATTTT. Protein: CASSIEGQHNQPQHF. Supplemented by reference TRBV19 and TRBJ1-5, the full variable domain reads DGGITQSPKYLFRKEGQNVTLSCEQNLNHDAMYWYRQDPGQGLRLIYYSQIVNDFQKGDIAEGYSVSREKKESFPLTVTSAQKNPTAFYLCASSIEGQHNQPQHFGDGTRLSIL.